This TCR beta chain comes out of a study of T cells in Graves' hyperthyroidism and ophthalmopathy. The CDR3 consists of 11 residues. Germline lookup yields CDR1 DFQATT and CDR2 SNEGSKA (reference sequence). Trimming removed 4 bases at V and 6 bases at J, with 6 bases between. This clonotype was observed at least ten times. RNA transcripts yielded amplified TCR beta CDR3 regions. The HTBI primer set was used in a first-round RT-PCR of the TCR CDR3. TCRdb redid the calling of the multiplex PCR reads with MiXCR, one entry per CDR3 protein. Among roughly 170,000 distinct CDR3 sequences listed, more than 15% were seen once.

The material sequenced was blood. The receptor was derived from a woman between 45 and 60 years old with Graves' hyperthyroidism. The rearrangement joins TRBV20-1 to TRBJ2-2; D unclear. The CDR3 is CSATRAGELFF. The CDR3 bases are TGCAGTGCTACTAGGGCCGGGGAGCTGTTTTTT.